This TCR beta chain was profiled in a study of beta chain features in type 1 diabetes. Study-wide results and caveats: Any HLA effect on TCRB rearrangement was left unresolved by small sub-analyses.

The V gene's germline CDR1 is MNHEY and CDR2 SVGAGI. The CDR3 totals 12 residues. V was clipped by 6 bases and J by 8 bases, with 13 bases between them. This clone was observed a few times. What it binds is not known. Purity (above 95%) was reached by all sorted populations. All of the isolated RNA was reverse transcribed, so expressed TCRB transcripts were sequenced. Sequencing of naive, central memory and regulatory T cell samples gave an average of around 3.5 million reads. Data came from immunoSEQ multiplex PCR; TCRdb stores just in-frame clones and leaves some out. The repertoire has about 150,000 clones, over 8.5% of them found once; the top ten carry over 2%.

The chain combines TRBV6-5 with TRBJ1-2; no firm D call. The specimen was central memory CD4+ T cells from blood. This sequence was found in a young man in good health. The CDR3 reads CASSLSGRGYTF. The CDR3 coding sequence is TGTGCCAGCAGCTTGAGTGGGCGAGGCTACACCTTC.